This TCR beta chain was sequenced in a study of glioma-infiltrating T cells. This CDR3 is 14 amino acids long. Germline CDR1 LNHDA, CDR2 SQIVND (reference sequence). V was cut by 1 base and J by 2 bases, with 6 bases left in between. This clonotype has a count of ten or more. Antigen: not known. Whole-study results and caveats: Non-neoplastic patients had below-expected tissue-blood divergence, while all gliomas exceeded expectation. Only very few CDR3 sequences appeared in both tissue and blood.

The iRepertoire nested amplicon-rescue multiplex PCR amplified TCR alpha and beta CDR3s from RNA. Input was 100-400 ng of tissue mRNA or PBMC total RNA. From the multiplex PCR reads, TCRdb called clonotypes with MiXCR, one entry per CDR3 protein. Counted here are approximately 110,000 distinct CDR3 sequences, around 23% occurring once; the ten biggest clones make up about 16%. Sequenced sample: glioma tissue, nonneoplastic brain tissue, or PBMCs (not recorded which). The sequence derives from a human donor with low-grade glioma or glioblastoma, undergoing nonglioma brain surgery, or in good health (not recorded which). The gene calls are TRBV19 and TRBJ1-5; D is uncertain. CDR3 in DNA: TGTGCCAGTAGTATAGGCAACCGCAATCAGCCCCAGCATTTT. Translation gives CASSIGNRNQPQHF.